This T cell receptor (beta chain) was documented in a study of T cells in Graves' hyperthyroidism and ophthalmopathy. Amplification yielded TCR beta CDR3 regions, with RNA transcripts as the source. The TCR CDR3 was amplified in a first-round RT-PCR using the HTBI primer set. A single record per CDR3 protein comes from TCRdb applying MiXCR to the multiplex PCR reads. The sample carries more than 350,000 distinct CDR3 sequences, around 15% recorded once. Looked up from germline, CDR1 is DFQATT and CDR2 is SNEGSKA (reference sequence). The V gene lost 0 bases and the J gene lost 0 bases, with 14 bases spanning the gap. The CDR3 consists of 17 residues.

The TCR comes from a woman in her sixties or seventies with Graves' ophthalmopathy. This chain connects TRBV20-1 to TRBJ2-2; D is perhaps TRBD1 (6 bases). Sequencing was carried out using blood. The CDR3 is CSARDRDTHANTGELFF. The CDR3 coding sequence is TGCAGTGCTAGAGACCGGGACACCCACGCGAACACCGGGGAGCTGTTTTTT.